These T cell receptor beta chains were read from a single sample in a study of CD8 T cells in Susac syndrome. TCRdb re-called the immunoSEQ multiplex PCR reads with MiXCR, one entry per CDR3 protein. The data hold some 140,000 distinct CDR3 sequences, with roughly 89% observed a single time. Input material: CD8+ T cells from PBMCs. The receptor source for this set is a human donor with multiple sclerosis. Both conserved end residues are trimmed from each CDR3. The D gene is left open where the match is weak.

TRBJ2-1 | TRBD2 | TRBV13 | ASSNQGTSGGENEQF
TRBJ2-7 | - | TRBV20-1 | SAELKVPFSYEQY
TRBJ2-2 | - | TRBV24-1 | ATSVGLAAEELF
TRBJ1-2 | - | TRBV5-4 | ASSLVQNDGYT
TRBJ1-1 | - | TRBV28 | ASSYSQGYTEAF
TRBJ1-1 | - | TRBV19 | ASSISGETEAF
TRBJ2-2 | - | TRBV11-2 | ASSLEWRLDSTGELF
TRBJ2-1 | TRBD2 | TRBV5-1 | ASSLTSGEQF
TRBJ2-7 | - | TRBV19 | ASSGTLTYEQY
TRBJ1-1 | TRBD1 | TRBV12-3/TRBV12-4 | ASSWDSDTEAF
TRBJ2-7 | - | TRBV6-5 | ASSYEDGYEQY
TRBJ2-1 | TRBD1 | TRBV5-6 | ASSSGQWSSYNEQF
TRBJ2-7 | - | TRBV5-6 | ASSYLQGLTPLEQY
TRBJ2-5 | - | TRBV10-3 | AIKGDGETQY
TRBJ1-5 | - | TRBV27 | ASSLSPNQPQH
TRBJ1-1 | - | TRBV7-2 | ASSWQGFGTEAF
TRBJ2-5 | - | TRBV7-9 | ASSLTAHRRGETQY
TRBJ2-2 | - | TRBV28 | ASSLHRGTGELF
TRBJ2-2 | TRBD2 | TRBV12-3/TRBV12-4 | AIRGAGELF
TRBJ1-1 | TRBD1 | TRBV15 | ATGEGPQGSNTEAF
TRBJ1-3 | - | TRBV30 | AWSVVGGTIY
TRBJ2-7 | - | TRBV29-1 | SVNRDYEQY
TRBJ2-1 | TRBD2 | TRBV18 | ASSRTGLAGGRNEQF
TRBJ1-1 | - | TRBV19 | ASMWQSNTEAF
TRBJ1-2 | - | TRBV5-6 | ASSLFSGASRYT
TRBJ1-2 | - | TRBV30 | AWSWQTQGSTGYT
TRBJ2-5 | - | TRBV7-8 | ASEGDLRETQY
TRBJ1-4 | - | TRBV30 | AWSPTNEKLF
TRBJ2-1 | TRBD2 | TRBV7-9 | ASSSKGGLDYNEQF
TRBJ1-5 | - | TRBV7-9 | ASSHEATRAEQPQH
TRBJ1-1 | - | TRBV19 | ASSGDKTEAF
TRBJ2-3 | - | TRBV11-2 | ASSLSGAGISTDTQY
TRBJ2-1 | - | TRBV4-2 | ASSPEDSSYNEQF
TRBJ2-5 | TRBD2 | TRBV6-5 | ASSPVAGGAGTQY
TRBJ2-5 | - | TRBV11-2 | ASLRGTYQETQY
TRBJ2-7 | - | TRBV6-5 | ASSYGFAYEQY
TRBJ2-7 | - | TRBV7-3 | ASSDGAGHTYEQY
TRBJ2-5 | TRBD1 | TRBV28 | ASSGTALRETQY
TRBJ2-7 | - | TRBV27 | ASSYSVEYEQY
TRBJ1-5 | - | TRBV3-1 | ASSQGGQQNQPQH
TRBJ2-1 | - | TRBV24-1 | ATSDGLLLGVNNEQF
TRBJ2-5 | TRBD2 | TRBV27 | ASSSGTSGSVETQY
TRBJ2-5 | - | TRBV12-3/TRBV12-4 | ASSLALREETQY
TRBJ2-1 | TRBD2 | TRBV10-3 | AISDPRLASYNEQF
TRBJ2-1 | TRBD2 | TRBV6-2/TRBV6-3 | ASRPLPRTSGRPTYNEQF